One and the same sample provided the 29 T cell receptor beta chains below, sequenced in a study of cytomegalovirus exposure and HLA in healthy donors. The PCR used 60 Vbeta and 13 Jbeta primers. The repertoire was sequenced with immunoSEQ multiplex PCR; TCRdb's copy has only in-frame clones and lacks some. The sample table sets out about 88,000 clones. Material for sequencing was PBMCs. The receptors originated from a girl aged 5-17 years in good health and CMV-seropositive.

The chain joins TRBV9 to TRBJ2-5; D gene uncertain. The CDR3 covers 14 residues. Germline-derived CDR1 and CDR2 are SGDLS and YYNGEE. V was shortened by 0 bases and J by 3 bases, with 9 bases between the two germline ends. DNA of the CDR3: TGTGCCAGCAGCGTAGCAAACTCTGAAGAGACCCAGTACTTC. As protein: CASSVANSEETQYF.

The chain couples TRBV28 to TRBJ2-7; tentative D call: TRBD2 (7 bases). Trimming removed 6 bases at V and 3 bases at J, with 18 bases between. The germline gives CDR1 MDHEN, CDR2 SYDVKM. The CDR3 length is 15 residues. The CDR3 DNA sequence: TGTGCCAGCAGCCCGGGGGGCGTCACCGACTACGAGCAGTACGTC. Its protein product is CASSPGGVTDYEQYV.

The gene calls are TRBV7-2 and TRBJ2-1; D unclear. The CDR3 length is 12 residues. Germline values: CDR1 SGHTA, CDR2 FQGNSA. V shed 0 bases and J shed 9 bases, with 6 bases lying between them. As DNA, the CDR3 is TGTGCCAGCAGCTTAGCGCAGTTTGAGCAGTTCTTC. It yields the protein CASSLAQFEQFF.

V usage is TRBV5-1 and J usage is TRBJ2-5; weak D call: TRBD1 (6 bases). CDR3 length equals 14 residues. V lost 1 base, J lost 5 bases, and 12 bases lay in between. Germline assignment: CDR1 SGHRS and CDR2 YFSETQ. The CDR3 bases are TGCGCCAGCAGCTTGCGCCGGGACACGGAGACCCAGTACTTC. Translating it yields CASSLRRDTETQYF. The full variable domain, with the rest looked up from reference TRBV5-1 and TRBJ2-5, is KAGVTQTPRYLIKTRGQQVTLSCSPISGHRSVSWYQQTPGQGLQFLFEYFSETQRNKGNFPGRFSGRQFSNSRSEMNVSTLELGDSALYLCASSLRRDTETQYFGPGTRLLVL.

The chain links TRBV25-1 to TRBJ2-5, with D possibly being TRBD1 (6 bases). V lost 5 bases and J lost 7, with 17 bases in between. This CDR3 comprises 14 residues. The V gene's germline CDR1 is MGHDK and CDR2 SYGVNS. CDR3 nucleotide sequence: TGTGCCAGCAGTCCCTCGGGACAAGGGACGACCCAGTACTTC. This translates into CASSPSGQGTTQYF.

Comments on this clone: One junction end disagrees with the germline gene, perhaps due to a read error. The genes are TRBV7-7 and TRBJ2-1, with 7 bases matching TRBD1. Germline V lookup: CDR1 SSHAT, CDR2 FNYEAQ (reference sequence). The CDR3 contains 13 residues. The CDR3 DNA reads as TGTGCTAGCAGCCTGGGACAGTACAATGAGCAGTTCTTC. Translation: CASSLGQYNEQFF.

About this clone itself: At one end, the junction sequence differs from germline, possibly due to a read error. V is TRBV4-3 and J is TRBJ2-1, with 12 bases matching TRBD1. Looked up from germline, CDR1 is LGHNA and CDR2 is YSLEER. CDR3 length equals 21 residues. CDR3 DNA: TGCGCCAGCAGCCCCCGTCCGGCGGGACAGGGGGCACTGAGCTCCGACAATGAGCAGTTCTTC. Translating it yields CASSPRPAGQGALSSDNEQFF.

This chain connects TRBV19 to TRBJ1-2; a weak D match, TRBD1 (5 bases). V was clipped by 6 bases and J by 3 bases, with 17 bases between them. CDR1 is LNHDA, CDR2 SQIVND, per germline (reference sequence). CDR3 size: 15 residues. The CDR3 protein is CASRGRQESDYGYTF. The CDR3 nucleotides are TGTGCCAGTAGGGGGCGGCAGGAGTCAGACTATGGCTACACCTTC.

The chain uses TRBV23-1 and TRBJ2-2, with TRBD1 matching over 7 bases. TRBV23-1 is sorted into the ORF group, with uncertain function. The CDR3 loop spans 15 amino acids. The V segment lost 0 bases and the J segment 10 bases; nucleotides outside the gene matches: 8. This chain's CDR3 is CASSQSGDRVEELFF. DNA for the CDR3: TGCGCCAGCAGTCAATCGGGAGACAGGGTAGAGGAGCTGTTTTTT.

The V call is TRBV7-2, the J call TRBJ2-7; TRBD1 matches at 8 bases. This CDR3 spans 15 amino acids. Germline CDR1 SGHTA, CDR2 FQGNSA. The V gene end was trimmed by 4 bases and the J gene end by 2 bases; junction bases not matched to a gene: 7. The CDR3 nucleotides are TGTGCCAGCAGCTGGGGGACAGGCCTTCCCTACGAGCAGTACTTC. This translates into CASSWGTGLPYEQYF.

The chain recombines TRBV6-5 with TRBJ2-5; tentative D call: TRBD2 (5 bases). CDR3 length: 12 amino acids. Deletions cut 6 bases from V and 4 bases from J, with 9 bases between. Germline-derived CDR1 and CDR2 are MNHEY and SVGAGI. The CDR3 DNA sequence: TGTGCCAGCAGCCTAAGCGGAGAGACCCAGTACTTC. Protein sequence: CASSLSGETQYF.

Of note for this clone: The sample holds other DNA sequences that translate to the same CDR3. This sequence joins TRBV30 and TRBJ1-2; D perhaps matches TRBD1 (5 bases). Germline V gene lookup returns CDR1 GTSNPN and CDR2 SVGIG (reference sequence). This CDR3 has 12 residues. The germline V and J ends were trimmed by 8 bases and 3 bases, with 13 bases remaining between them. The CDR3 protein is CARRTGDYGYTF. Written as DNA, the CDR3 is TGTGCCCGCCGCACAGGAGACTATGGCTACACCTTC.

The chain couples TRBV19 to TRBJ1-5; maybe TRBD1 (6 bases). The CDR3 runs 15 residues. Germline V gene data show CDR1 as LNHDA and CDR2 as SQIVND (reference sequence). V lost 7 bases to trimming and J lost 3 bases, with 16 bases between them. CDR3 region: CASTVAGQLNQPQHF. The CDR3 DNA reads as TGTGCCAGTACGGTCGCCGGACAGCTCAATCAGCCCCAGCATTTT.

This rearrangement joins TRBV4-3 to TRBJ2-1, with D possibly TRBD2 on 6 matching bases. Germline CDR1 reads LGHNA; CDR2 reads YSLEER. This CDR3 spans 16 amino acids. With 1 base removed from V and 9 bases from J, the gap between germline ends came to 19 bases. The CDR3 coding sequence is TGCGCCAGCAGCCAAGGCTTAGCGGAGGGGTTGGGTGAGCAGTTCTTC. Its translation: CASSQGLAEGLGEQFF.

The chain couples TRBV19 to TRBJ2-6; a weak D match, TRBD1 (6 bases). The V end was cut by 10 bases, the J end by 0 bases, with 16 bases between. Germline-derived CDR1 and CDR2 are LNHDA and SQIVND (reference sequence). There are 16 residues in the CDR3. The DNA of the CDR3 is TGTGCCACTAGGGACATTGGTAGCTCTGGGGCCAACGTCCTGACTTTC. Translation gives CATRDIGSSGANVLTF.

Here the CDR3 reads CASSEVGTVDEKLFF. CDR3 coding DNA: TGTGCCAGCAGTGAAGTGGGGACAGTCGACGAAAAACTGTTTTTT. The V and J genes are TRBV6-1 and TRBJ1-4, with 7 bases lining up with TRBD1. The V and J ends lost 1 base and 8 bases, in that order; junction bases with no gene match: 7. The CDR3 is made up of 15 amino acids. Germline CDR1 MNHNS, CDR2 SASEGT.

The CDR3 here is CASSLGGASYGYTF. CDR3 DNA sequence: TGTGCCAGCAGCTTGGGAGGGGCCTCCTATGGCTACACCTTC. V gene TRBV7-9 combines with J gene TRBJ1-2; a possible D gene is TRBD1 (5 bases). The V gene's germline CDR1 is SEHNR and CDR2 FQNEAQ (reference sequence). V was shortened by 3 bases and J by 4 bases, with 12 bases between the two germline ends. CDR3 length equals 14 residues.

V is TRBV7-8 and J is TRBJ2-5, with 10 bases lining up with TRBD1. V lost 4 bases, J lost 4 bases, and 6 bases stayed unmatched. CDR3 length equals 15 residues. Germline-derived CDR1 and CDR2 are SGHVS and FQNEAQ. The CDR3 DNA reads TGTGCCAGCAGCTCGGGGACAGGGGACGGAGAGACCCAGTACTTC. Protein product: CASSSGTGDGETQYF.

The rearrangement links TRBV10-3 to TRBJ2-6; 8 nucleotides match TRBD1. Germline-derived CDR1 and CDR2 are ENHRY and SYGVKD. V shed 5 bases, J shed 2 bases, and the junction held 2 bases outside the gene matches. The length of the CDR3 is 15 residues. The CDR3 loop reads CAISQGAAGANVLTF. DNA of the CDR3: TGTGCCATCAGTCAGGGGGCGGCTGGGGCCAACGTCCTGACTTTC.

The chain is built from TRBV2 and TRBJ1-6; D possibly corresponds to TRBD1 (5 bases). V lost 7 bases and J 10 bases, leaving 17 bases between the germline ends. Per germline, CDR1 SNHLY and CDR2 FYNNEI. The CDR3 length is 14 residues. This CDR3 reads CASKLAGVESPLHF. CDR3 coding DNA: TGTGCCAGCAAGTTAGCGGGGGTTGAATCACCCCTCCACTTT.

The CDR3 nucleotides are TGTGCCAGCAGCCCGGGGACAGGCGGGACTGAAGCTTTCTTT. Protein product: CASSPGTGGTEAFF. This sequence joins TRBV7-3 and TRBJ1-1; 8 nucleotides align to TRBD1. CDR1 and CDR2 (germline): SGHTA, FQGTGA. V trimming: 5 bases; J trimming: 5 bases; junction bases outside the gene matches: 7. The CDR3 loop spans 14 amino acids.

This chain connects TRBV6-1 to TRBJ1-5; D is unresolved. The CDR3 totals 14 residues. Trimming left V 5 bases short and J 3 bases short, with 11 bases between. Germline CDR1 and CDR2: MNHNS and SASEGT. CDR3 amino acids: CASSTQRDNQPQHF. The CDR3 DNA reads TGTGCCAGCAGTACACAGAGAGACAATCAGCCCCAGCATTTT.

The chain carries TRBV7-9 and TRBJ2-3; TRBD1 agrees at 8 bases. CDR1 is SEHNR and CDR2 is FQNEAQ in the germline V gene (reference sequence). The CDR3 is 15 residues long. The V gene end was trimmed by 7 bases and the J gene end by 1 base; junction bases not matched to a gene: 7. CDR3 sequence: CASTQRGQGTDTQYF. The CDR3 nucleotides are TGTGCCAGCACCCAACGGGGACAGGGCACAGATACGCAGTATTTT. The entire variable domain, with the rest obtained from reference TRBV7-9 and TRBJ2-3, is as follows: DTGVSQNPRHKITKRGQNVTFRCDPISEHNRLYWYRQTLGQGPEFLTYFQNEAQLEKSRLLSDRFSAERPKGSFSTLEIQRTEQGDSAMYLCASTQRGQGTDTQYFGPGTRLTVL.

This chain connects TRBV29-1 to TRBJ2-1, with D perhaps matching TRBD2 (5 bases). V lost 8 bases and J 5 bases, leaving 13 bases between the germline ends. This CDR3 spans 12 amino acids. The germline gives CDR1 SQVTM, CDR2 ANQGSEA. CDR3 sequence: CSTNSGDNEQFF. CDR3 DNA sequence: TGCAGCACCAACAGCGGCGACAATGAGCAGTTCTTC.

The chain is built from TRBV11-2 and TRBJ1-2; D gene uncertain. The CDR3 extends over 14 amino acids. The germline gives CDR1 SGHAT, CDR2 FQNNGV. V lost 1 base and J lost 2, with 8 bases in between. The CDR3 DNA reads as TGTGCCAGCAGCTTAGGGGCGTCGAACTATGGCTACACCTTC. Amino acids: CASSLGASNYGYTF.

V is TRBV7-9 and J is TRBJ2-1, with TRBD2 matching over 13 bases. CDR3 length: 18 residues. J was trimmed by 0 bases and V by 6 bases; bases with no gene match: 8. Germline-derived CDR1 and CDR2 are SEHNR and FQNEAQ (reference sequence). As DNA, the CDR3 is TGTGCCAGCAGTTCAGTACTAGCGGGGGGGAGCTCCTACAATGAGCAGTTCTTC. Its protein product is CASSSVLAGGSSYNEQFF.

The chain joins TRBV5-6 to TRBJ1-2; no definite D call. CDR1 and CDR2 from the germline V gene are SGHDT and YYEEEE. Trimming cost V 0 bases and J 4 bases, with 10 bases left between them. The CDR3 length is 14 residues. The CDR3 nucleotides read TGTGCCAGCAGCTTGGTTGCAGAACCCTATGGCTACACCTTC. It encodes CASSLVAEPYGYTF.

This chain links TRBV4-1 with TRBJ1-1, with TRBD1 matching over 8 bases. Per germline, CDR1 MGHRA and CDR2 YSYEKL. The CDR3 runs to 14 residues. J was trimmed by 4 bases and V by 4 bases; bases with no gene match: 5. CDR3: CASSPRQGPTEAFF. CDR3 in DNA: TGCGCCAGCAGCCCCCGACAGGGGCCCACTGAAGCTTTCTTT.

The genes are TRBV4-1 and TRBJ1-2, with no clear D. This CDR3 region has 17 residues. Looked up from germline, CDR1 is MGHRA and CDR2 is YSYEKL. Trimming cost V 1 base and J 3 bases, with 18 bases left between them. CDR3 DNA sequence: TGCGCCAGCAGCCAAGTGGCGGTCTTGGGAGGAGACTATGGCTACACCTTC. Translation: CASSQVAVLGGDYGYTF.